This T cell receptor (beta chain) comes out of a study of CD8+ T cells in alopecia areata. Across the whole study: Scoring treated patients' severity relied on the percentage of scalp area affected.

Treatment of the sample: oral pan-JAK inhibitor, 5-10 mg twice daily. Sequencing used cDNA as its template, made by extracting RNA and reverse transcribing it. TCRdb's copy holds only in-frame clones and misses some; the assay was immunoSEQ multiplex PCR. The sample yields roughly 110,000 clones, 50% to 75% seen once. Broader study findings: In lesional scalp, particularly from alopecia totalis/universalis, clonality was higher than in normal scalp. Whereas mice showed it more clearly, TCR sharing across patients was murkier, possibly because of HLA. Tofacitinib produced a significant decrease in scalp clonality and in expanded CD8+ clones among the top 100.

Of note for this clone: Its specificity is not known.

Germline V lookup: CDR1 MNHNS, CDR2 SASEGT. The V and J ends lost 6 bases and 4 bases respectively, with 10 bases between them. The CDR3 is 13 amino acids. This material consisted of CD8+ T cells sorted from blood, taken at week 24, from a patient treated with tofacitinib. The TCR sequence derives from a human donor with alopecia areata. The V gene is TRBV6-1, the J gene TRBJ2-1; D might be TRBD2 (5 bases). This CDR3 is CASRTDSYNEQFF. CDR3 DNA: TGTGCCAGCAGGACGGACTCTTACAATGAGCAGTTCTTC.